The 23 T cell receptor beta chains below were found in one sample sequenced in a study of T-cell reconstitution after alpha-beta-depleted transplantation in children listed by TCRdb under 2016. Libraries were built with PCR. Sequencing used an Illumina HiSeq 2500. To normalize quantification of the TCRbeta repertoire, the TCR libraries were built with molecular barcoding that relied on unique molecular identifiers. Using fastp at Q25 and MiXCR, TCRdb reprocessed the public reads and kept productive beta chains. Merged by CDR3 protein, the rows form single entries marked with the most common genes and DNA. The sample table holds 70,000 to 100,000 distinct CDR3 sequences, of which 12% were seen once. Roughly 13% of the sample comes from the top ten. Specimen: PBMCs from the stem cell graft donor, collected from the stem cell graft. These receptor sequences come from a human donor who donated a stem cell graft to a child with inherited bone marrow failure.

Details on this clonotype: This may be a read error: a much more frequent sequence differs by one nucleotide. V is TRBV5-1 and J is TRBJ1-1; D unresolved. This CDR3 is built from 14 residues. Between the trimmed V and J ends, which lost 1 base and 2 bases, there was a span of 9 bases. Germline assignment: CDR1 SGHRS and CDR2 YFSETQ. The CDR3 protein is CASSLFTDNTEAFF. CDR3 DNA: TGCGCCAGCAGCTTGTTCACGGATAACACTGAAGCTTTCTTT.

This clonotype was detected ten times or more. V and J are TRBV7-9 and TRBJ2-7, with 9 bases aligning to TRBD2. J was trimmed by 6 bases and V by 1 base; bases with no gene match: 7. This CDR3 has 15 amino acids. Germline CDR1 is SEHNR and CDR2 is FQNEAQ (reference sequence). Here the CDR3 DNA reads TGTGCCAGCAGCTTAGTAGCGGGAGTCTTGTCCGAGCAGTACTTC. This codes for CASSLVAGVLSEQYF.

This clonotype has at least ten counts. This chain links TRBV4-3 with TRBJ1-5; D gene ambiguous. Per the germline V gene, CDR1 is LGHNA and CDR2 is YSLEER. V lost 3 bases to trimming and J lost 4 bases, with 7 bases between them. The CDR3 is 13 residues long. The CDR3 loop reads CASSQTRNQPQHF. The CDR3 DNA is TGCGCCAGCAGCCAGACACGGAATCAGCCCCAGCATTTT.

In its sample, this clonotype was seen many times. The J gene is TRBJ2-3, the V gene TRBV27; TRBD2 matches 8 bases. The CDR3 spans 15 residues. The J segment lost 1 base and the V segment lost 3 bases, leaving 3 bases of the junction unmatched. The germline gives CDR1 MNHEY, CDR2 SMNVEV (reference sequence). CDR3 coding DNA: TGTGCCAGCAGTTTTCTAGCGGGCGGCACAGATACGCAGTATTTT. Protein sequence: CASSFLAGGTDTQYF.

This clonotype was observed at least ten times. V usage is TRBV4-1 and J usage is TRBJ2-1; possibly TRBD1 for D (6 bases). The CDR3 spans 13 residues. Germline loops: CDR1 MGHRA, CDR2 YSYEKL. V was pared by 3 bases and J by 12 bases, with 15 bases between. This chain's CDR3 is CASSQGTGPPQFF. The CDR3 DNA sequence: TGCGCCAGCAGCCAGGGAACAGGGCCCCCGCAGTTCTTC.

This clonotype has more than one count but fewer than ten. The gene calls are TRBV19 and TRBJ2-3; 14 bases fit TRBD2. This CDR3 region has 21 residues. The trim removed 3 bases at V and 4 bases at J, leaving 18 bases unmatched. Germline loops: CDR1 LNHDA, CDR2 SQIVND (reference sequence). The CDR3 DNA reads as TGTGCCAGTAGTATGGGTTCCGGACTAGCGGGGGGCCGACTTAAGGCAGATACGCAGTATTTT. Amino acids: CASSMGSGLAGGRLKADTQYF.

This clonotype was seen at least ten times. The chain employs TRBV7-9 and TRBJ2-6; D unclear. Trimming took off 2 bases at V and 0 bases at J, with 5 bases between the two ends. Per the germline V gene, CDR1 is SEHNR and CDR2 is FQNEAQ (reference sequence). This CDR3 has 15 amino acids. The CDR3 DNA reads TGTGCCAGCAGCTTAAGTCTCTCTGGGGCCAACGTCCTGACTTTC. This gives the protein CASSLSLSGANVLTF.

This clonotype was recorded many times. The rearrangement joins TRBV5-1 to TRBJ2-5; 7 positions match TRBD2. The CDR3 length is 15 residues. V shed 2 bases, J shed 3 bases, and the junction held 7 bases outside the gene matches. Germline assignment: CDR1 SGHRS and CDR2 YFSETQ. In nucleotides, the CDR3 is TGCGCCAGCAGCTTTGTGAGCGGGGCCGAAGAGACCCAGTACTTC. Translated, it gives CASSFVSGAEETQYF. Full variable domain (outside the CDR3, taken from reference TRBV5-1 and TRBJ2-5): KAGVTQTPRYLIKTRGQQVTLSCSPISGHRSVSWYQQTPGQGLQFLFEYFSETQRNKGNFPGRFSGRQFSNSRSEMNVSTLELGDSALYLCASSFVSGAEETQYFGPGTRLLVL.

This clonotype was seen a handful of times. The V and J genes are TRBV5-1 and TRBJ2-7; TRBD1 might be the D (6 bases). Germline V CDR1 and CDR2: SGHRS, YFSETQ. Trimming stripped 5 bases from V and 3 bases from J, with 12 bases between. CDR3 length equals 13 residues. The CDR3 nucleotides read TGCGCCAGCAGAGAGCAGGGGTACTACGAGCAGTACTTC. Amino acids: CASREQGYYEQYF.

This clonotype was picked up many times. The chain employs TRBV3-1 and TRBJ2-5; D is perhaps TRBD2 (7 bases). This CDR3 region has 15 residues. V lost 4 bases, J lost 3 bases, and 15 bases lay in between. Germline V lookup: CDR1 LGHDT, CDR2 YNNKEL (reference sequence). CDR3 in DNA: TGTGCCAGCAGCCGGGGGGCTAGCGGCGAAGAGACCCAGTACTTC. It specifies CASSRGASGEETQYF.

The chain links TRBV9 to TRBJ2-5; TRBD1 matches 7 bases. CDR1 and CDR2 (germline): SGDLS, YYNGEE. J was trimmed by 4 bases and V by 3 bases; bases with no gene match: 3. The CDR3 contains 13 residues. CDR3 loop: CASSADRAETQYF. CDR3 DNA sequence: TGTGCCAGCAGCGCAGACAGGGCAGAGACCCAGTACTTC. Supplemented by reference TRBV9 and TRBJ2-5, the full variable domain reads DSGVTQTPKHLITATGQRVTLRCSPRSGDLSVYWYQQSLDQGLQFLIQYYNGEERAKGNILERFSAQQFPDLHSELNLSSLELGDSALYFCASSADRAETQYFGPGTRLLVL.

The table lists this clonotype with many counts. The chain joins TRBV20-1 to TRBJ2-4; 8 positions match TRBD2. Germline CDR1 is DFQATT and CDR2 is SNEGSKA (reference sequence). V shed 4 bases and J 0 bases; nucleotides not matched to a gene: 11. The CDR3 consists of 17 residues. The CDR3 spells CSAIVGLGQLAKNIQYF. CDR3 sequence (DNA): TGCAGTGCTATCGTGGGACTAGGCCAACTAGCCAAAAACATTCAGTACTTC.

There are many counts of this clonotype. The V gene is TRBV19, the J gene TRBJ2-2; 7 nucleotides agree with TRBD1. The junction had 4 bases not matched to a gene; V was cut back by 9 bases and J by 6 bases. The CDR3 extends over 12 amino acids. CDR1 and CDR2 (germline): LNHDA, SQIVND (reference sequence). The CDR3 nucleotides read TGTGCCAGCAACGACAGGGCCGGGGAGCTGTTTTTT. It encodes CASNDRAGELFF.

This clonotype was recorded at least ten times. The chain combines TRBV5-5 with TRBJ1-4; unclear D gene. V lost 4 bases and J lost 7, with 14 bases in between. Germline-derived CDR1 and CDR2 are SGHKS and YYEKEE (reference sequence). This CDR3 contains 14 residues. This chain's CDR3 is CASSQERRGEKLFF. Written as DNA, the CDR3 is TGTGCCAGCAGCCAGGAGAGACGGGGTGAAAAACTGTTTTTT.

Ten or more counts support this clonotype. The CDR3 region has the DNA TGCGCCAGCAGAAACAGGGTATTGAACACTGAAGCTTTCTTT. Encoded protein: CASRNRVLNTEAFF. The chain joins TRBV5-1 to TRBJ1-1, with a possible D match to TRBD1 (6 bases). Germline CDR1 and CDR2: SGHRS and YFSETQ. The CDR3 contains 14 residues. Deletions cut 5 bases from V and 0 bases from J, with 11 bases between.

V is TRBV27 and J is TRBJ2-6; D might be TRBD1 or TRBD2, each matching 5 bases. Between the trimmed V and J ends, which lost 5 bases and 0 bases, there was a span of 11 bases. This CDR3 spans 16 amino acids. CDR1 MNHEY and CDR2 SMNVEV come from the germline V gene (reference sequence). The CDR3: CASSPGTASGANVLTF. The CDR3 bases are TGTGCCAGCAGTCCTGGGACCGCCTCTGGGGCCAACGTCCTGACTTTC.

This clonotype was seen repeatedly, ten times or more. This rearrangement joins TRBV5-1 to TRBJ2-1; the match to TRBD1 covers 8 bases. Germline CDR1 SGHRS, CDR2 YFSETQ. This CDR3 region has 16 residues. After removal of 2 bases from V and 1 base from J, the junction contained 5 bases not matched to a gene. CDR3 protein: CASSFYRQGSYNEQFF. CDR3 DNA: TGCGCCAGCAGCTTCTACCGACAGGGGTCCTACAATGAGCAGTTCTTC.

In regard to this clonotype: A much larger clone differs from this one at a single base, so this may be a read error. The chain combines TRBV6-5 with TRBJ1-1; a possible D gene is TRBD1 (5 bases). Germline CDR1 is MNHEY and CDR2 is SVGAGI. CDR3 length equals 13 residues. Trimming removed 1 base from V and 3 bases from J, with 6 bases in between. The CDR3 is CASSYFRDTEAFF. DNA of the CDR3: TGTGCCAGCAGTTACTTCAGGGACACTGAAGCTTTCTTT.

There are many counts of this clonotype. V gene TRBV12-3 or TRBV12-4 combines with J gene TRBJ1-3, with 9 positions matching TRBD1. The length of the CDR3 is 13 residues. With 5 bases clipped from V and 8 bases from J, the junction kept 4 bases outside the gene matches. CDR3 in amino acids: CASSVDRGDTIYF. The CDR3 DNA is TGTGCCAGCAGTGTGGACAGGGGCGACACCATATATTTT.

This clonotype was counted many times. The V gene is TRBV5-1, the J gene TRBJ1-1; D might be TRBD1 (6 bases). Per germline, CDR1 SGHRS and CDR2 YFSETQ. Trimming left V 7 bases short and J 1 base short, with 17 bases between. The CDR3 totals 15 residues. CDR3 protein: CASSPGDTQNTEAFF. For the CDR3, the DNA is TGCGCCAGCTCACCCGGGGACACACAGAACACTGAAGCTTTCTTT.

This clonotype has at least ten counts. This rearrangement joins TRBV6-2 or TRBV6-3 to TRBJ1-1; possibly TRBD1 for D (5 bases). Germline V CDR1 and CDR2: MNHEY, SVGEGT. CDR3 size: 13 residues. Trimming removed 7 bases from V and 5 bases from J, with 14 bases in between. CDR3 amino acids: CASTSQGLTEAFF. The CDR3 coding sequence is TGTGCCAGCACTTCTCAGGGTTTGACTGAAGCTTTCTTT.

This clonotype was detected many times. CDR3 in amino acids: CASSEGLPKEQFF. CDR3 in DNA: TGCGCCAGCAGTGAAGGTCTACCCAAGGAGCAGTTCTTC. J is TRBJ2-1 and V is TRBV10-2, with unresolved D. Per germline, CDR1 WSHSY and CDR2 SAAADI. V was trimmed by 3 bases and J by 10 bases, leaving 13 bases between them. This CDR3 is built from 13 residues.

This chain joins TRBV7-9 and TRBJ2-4; D ambiguous. V gave up 3 bases and J gave up 3 bases, with 9 bases separating them. Germline CDR1 is SEHNR and CDR2 is FQNEAQ (reference sequence). The CDR3 has 14 residues. Here the CDR3 reads CASSFGQYKNIQYF. The CDR3 nucleotides are TGTGCCAGCAGCTTTGGCCAGTACAAAAACATTCAGTACTTC.